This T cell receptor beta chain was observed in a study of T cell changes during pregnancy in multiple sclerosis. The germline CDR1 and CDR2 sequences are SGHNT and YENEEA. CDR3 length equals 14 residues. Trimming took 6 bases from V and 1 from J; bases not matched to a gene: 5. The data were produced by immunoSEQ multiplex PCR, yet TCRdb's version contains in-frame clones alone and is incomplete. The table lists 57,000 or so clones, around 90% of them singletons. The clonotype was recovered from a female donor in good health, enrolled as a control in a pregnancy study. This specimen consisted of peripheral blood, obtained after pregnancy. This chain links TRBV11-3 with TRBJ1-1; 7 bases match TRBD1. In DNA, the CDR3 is TGTGCCAGCAGGACGGGACAGCCGAACACTGAAGCTTTCTTT. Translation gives CASRTGQPNTEAFF.